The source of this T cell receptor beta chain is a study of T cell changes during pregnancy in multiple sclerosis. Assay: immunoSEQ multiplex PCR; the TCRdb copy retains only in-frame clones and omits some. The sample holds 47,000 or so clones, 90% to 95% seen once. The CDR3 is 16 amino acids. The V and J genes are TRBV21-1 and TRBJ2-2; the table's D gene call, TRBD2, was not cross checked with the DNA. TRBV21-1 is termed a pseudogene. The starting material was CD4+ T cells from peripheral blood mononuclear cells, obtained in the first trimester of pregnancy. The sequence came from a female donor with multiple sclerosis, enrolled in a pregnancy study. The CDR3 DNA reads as TGTGCCAGCAGTAAACTAGCGGGGGGGCCCCCCGGGGAGCTGTTTTTT. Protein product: CASSKLAGGPPGELFF.